The T cell receptor (beta chain) under discussion was sequenced for a study of blood T cell repertoires in COVID-19. The germline gives CDR1 MNHEY, CDR2 SMNVEV (reference sequence). The CDR3 runs 13 residues. V dropped 2 bases and J dropped 3 bases, with 2 bases sitting between them. Libraries were prepared by immunoSEQ multiplex PCR; TCRdb keeps only in-frame clonotypes and omits some of them. The sample lists about 53,000 clones; 89% were seen once. This clone has just one count. The source of this sequence is a man between 60 and 70 years old with active COVID-19. The V and J genes are TRBV27 and TRBJ2-6; no clear D. Source material: peripheral blood. The CDR3 DNA is TGTGCCAGCAGTTTACGTGGGGCCAACGTCCTGACTTTC. Protein product: CASSLRGANVLTF.